This TCR beta chain stems from a study of cytomegalovirus exposure and HLA in healthy donors. Use of 60 Vbeta and 13 Jbeta primers characterized the PCR. Assay: immunoSEQ multiplex PCR; the TCRdb copy retains only in-frame clones and omits some. Here the sample spans about 160,000 clones, around 80% being singletons. This CDR3 is built from 12 residues. Between the trimmed V and J ends, which lost 4 bases and 5 bases, there was a span of 5 bases. Germline lookup yields CDR1 SSHAT and CDR2 FNYEAQ (reference sequence). The chain employs TRBV7-7 and TRBJ2-2; no reliable D call. This receptor was obtained from a man aged 18 to 35 in good health and CMV-seropositive. Sequenced input: PBMCs. CDR3 sequence reads: CASSSLTGELFF. The CDR3 DNA is TGTGCCAGCAGCTCCCTTACCGGGGAGCTGTTTTTT.